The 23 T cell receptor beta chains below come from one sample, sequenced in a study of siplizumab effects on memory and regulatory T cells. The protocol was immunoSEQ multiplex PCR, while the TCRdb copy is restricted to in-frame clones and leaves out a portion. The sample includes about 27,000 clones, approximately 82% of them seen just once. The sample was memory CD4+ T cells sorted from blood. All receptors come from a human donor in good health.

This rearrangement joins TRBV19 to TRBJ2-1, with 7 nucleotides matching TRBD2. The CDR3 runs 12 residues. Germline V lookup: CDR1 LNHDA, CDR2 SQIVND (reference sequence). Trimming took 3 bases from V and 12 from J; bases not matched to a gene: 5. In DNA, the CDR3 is TGTGCCAGTAGTATGATCGGCGGGGGGCAGTTCTTC. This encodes CASSMIGGGQFF.

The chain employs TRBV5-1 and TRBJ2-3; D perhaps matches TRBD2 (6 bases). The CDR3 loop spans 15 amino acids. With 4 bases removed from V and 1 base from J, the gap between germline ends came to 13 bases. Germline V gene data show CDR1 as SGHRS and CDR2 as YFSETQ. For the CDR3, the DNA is TGCGCCAGCAGCCCACGGGAGTTCGGCACAGATACGCAGTATTTT. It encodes CASSPREFGTDTQYF.

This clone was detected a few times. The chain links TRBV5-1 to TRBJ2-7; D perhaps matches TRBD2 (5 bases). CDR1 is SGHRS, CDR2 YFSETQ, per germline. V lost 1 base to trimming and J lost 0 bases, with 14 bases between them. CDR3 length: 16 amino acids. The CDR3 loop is CASSLRLARSSYEQYF. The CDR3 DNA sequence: TGCGCCAGCAGCTTGCGTCTAGCAAGAAGCTCCTACGAGCAGTACTTC.

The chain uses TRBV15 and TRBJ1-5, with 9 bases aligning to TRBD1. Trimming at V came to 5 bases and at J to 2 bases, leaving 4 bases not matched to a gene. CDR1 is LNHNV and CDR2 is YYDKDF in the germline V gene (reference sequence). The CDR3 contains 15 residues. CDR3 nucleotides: TGTGCCACCAGCGACAGGGGGACAGGCAATCAGCCCCAGCATTTT. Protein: CATSDRGTGNQPQHF.

CDR3 DNA sequence: TGTGCCAGCAGCTTTTTAGATAGCAATCAGCCCCAGCATTTT. Its protein is CASSFLDSNQPQHF. The chain couples TRBV7-9 to TRBJ1-5; D uncertain. The length of the CDR3 is 14 residues. Trimming shortened V by 3 bases and J by 0 bases, and 6 bases separated the two germline ends. Germline CDR1 is SEHNR and CDR2 is FQNEAQ (reference sequence).

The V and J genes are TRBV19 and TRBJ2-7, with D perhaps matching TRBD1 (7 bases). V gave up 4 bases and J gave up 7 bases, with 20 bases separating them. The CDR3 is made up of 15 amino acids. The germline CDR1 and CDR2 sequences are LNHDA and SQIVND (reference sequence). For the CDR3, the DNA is TGTGCCAGTAGTACCCTCGACCCCCCAGGGGGGGAGCAGTACTTC. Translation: CASSTLDPPGGEQYF.

CDR3 sequence (DNA): TGTGCCAGCAGCCTAAGAGGGCCCGGAGGGGATACGCAGTATTTT. Amino acids: CASSLRGPGGDTQYF. The rearrangement uses TRBV7-2 and TRBJ2-3, with D perhaps TRBD2 (6 bases). Looked up from germline, CDR1 is SGHTA and CDR2 is FQGNSA. The V end lost 5 bases, the J end lost 6 bases, and 18 bases lay between the germline ends. This CDR3 is 15 amino acids long.

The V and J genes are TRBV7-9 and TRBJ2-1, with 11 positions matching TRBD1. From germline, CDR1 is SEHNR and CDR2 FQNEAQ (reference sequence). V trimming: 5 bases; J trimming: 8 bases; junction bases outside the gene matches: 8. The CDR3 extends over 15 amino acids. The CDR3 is CASSAGTGGLHEQFF. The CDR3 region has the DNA TGTGCCAGCAGCGCCGGGACAGGGGGTCTCCATGAGCAGTTCTTC.

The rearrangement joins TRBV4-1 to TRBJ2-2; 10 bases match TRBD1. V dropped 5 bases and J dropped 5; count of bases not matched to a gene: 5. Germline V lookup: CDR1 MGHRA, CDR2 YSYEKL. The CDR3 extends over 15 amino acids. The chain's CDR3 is CASSTPGQGTGELFF. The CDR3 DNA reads TGCGCCAGCAGCACCCCGGGACAGGGGACCGGGGAGCTGTTTTTT.

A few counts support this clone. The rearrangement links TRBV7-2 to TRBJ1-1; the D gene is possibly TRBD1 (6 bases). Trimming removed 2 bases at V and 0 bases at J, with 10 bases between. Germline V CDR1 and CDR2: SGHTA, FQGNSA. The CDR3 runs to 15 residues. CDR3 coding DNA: TGTGCCAGCAGCTTATATCAGGGGATGAACACTGAAGCTTTCTTT. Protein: CASSLYQGMNTEAFF.

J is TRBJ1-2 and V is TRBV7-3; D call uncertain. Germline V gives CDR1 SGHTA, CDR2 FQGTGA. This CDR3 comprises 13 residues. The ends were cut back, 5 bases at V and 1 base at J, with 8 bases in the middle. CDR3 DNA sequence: TGTGCCAGCAGCCCCGACGTTAACTATGGCTACACCTTC. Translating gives CASSPDVNYGYTF.

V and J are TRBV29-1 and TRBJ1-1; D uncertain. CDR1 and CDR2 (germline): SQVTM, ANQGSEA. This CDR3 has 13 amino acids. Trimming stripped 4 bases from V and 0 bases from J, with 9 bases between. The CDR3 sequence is CSVADRMNTEAFF. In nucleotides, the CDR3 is TGCAGCGTTGCCGACCGCATGAACACTGAAGCTTTCTTT. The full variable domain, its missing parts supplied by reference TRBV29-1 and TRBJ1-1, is SAVISQKPSRDICQRGTSLTIQCQVDSQVTMMFWYRQQPGQSLTLIATANQGSEATYESGFVIDKFPISRPNLTFSTLTVSNMSPEDSSIYLCSVADRMNTEAFFGQGTRLTVV.

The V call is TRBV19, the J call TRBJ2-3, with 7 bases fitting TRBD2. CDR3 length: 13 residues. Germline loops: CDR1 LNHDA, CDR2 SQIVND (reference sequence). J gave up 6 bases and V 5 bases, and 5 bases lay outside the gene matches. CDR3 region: CASSGGGLDTQYF. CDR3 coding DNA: TGTGCCAGTAGTGGGGGGGGACTCGATACGCAGTATTTT.

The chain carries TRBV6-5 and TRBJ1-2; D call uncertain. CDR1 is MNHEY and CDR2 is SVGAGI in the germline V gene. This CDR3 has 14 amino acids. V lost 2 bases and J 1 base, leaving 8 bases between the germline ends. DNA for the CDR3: TGTGCCAGCAGTTACGCCGCAGATAACTATGGCTACACCTTC. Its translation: CASSYAADNYGYTF.

The CDR3 loop reads CASKRGGSYYEQYF. The CDR3 DNA follows: TGTGCCAGCAAACGGGGCGGGTCGTACTACGAGCAGTACTTC. This chain links TRBV28 with TRBJ2-7, with D perhaps being TRBD1 or TRBD2 (5 bases each). Looked up from germline, CDR1 is MDHEN and CDR2 is SYDVKM. The CDR3 loop spans 14 amino acids. V was clipped by 7 bases and J by 3 bases, with 16 bases between them.

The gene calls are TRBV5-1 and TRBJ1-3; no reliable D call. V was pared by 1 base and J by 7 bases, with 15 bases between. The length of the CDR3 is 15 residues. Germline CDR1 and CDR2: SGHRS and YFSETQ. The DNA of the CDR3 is TGCGCCAGCAGCTTGACCGGTGAGCCTTGGAACACCATATATTTT. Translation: CASSLTGEPWNTIYF.

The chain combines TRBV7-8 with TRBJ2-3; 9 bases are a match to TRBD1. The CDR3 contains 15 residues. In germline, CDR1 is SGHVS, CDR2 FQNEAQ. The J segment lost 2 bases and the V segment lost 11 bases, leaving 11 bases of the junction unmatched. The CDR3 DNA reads TGTGCCTCGAAACAGGGGGCTCCCTCCACAGATACGCAGTATTTT. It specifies CASKQGAPSTDTQYF.

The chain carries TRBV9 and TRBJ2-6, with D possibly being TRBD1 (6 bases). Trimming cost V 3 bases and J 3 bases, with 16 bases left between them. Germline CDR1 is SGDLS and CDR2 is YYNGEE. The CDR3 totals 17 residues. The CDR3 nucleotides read TGTGCCAGCAGCGCCCGAGCTACAGGGTTTGGGGCCAACGTCCTGACTTTC. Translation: CASSARATGFGANVLTF. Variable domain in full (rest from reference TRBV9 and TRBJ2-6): DSGVTQTPKHLITATGQRVTLRCSPRSGDLSVYWYQQSLDQGLQFLIQYYNGEERAKGNILERFSAQQFPDLHSELNLSSLELGDSALYFCASSARATGFGANVLTFGAGSRLTVL.

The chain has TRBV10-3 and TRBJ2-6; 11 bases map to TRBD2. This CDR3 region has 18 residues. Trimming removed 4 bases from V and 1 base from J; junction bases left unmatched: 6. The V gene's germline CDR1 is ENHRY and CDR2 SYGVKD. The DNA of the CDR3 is TGTGCCATCAGTGGGGGCACTAGCGGGAGATCTGGGGCCAACGTCCTGACTTTC. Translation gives CAISGGTSGRSGANVLTF.

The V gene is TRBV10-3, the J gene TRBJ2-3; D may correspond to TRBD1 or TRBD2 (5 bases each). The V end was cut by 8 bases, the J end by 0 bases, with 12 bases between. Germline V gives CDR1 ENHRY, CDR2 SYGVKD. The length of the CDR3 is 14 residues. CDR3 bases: TGTGCCATCCGGGACCGGGCCAGCACAGATACGCAGTATTTT. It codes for CAIRDRASTDTQYF.

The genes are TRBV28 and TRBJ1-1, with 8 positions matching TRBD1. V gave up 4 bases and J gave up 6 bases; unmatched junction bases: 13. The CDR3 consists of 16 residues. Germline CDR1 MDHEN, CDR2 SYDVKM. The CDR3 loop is CASSYKKSGGRAEAFF. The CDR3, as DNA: TGTGCCAGCAGTTACAAAAAATCAGGGGGCAGAGCTGAAGCTTTCTTT.

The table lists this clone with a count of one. CDR3 sequence: CASRSYAAVDEQFF. CDR3 DNA: TGTGCCAGCAGATCCTACGCCGCCGTCGATGAGCAGTTCTTC. This chain links TRBV7-9 with TRBJ2-1; D is unclear. CDR3 length: 14 amino acids. Trimming took 6 bases from V and 8 from J, leaving 17 bases between them. Germline V CDR1 and CDR2: SEHNR, FQNEAQ (reference sequence).

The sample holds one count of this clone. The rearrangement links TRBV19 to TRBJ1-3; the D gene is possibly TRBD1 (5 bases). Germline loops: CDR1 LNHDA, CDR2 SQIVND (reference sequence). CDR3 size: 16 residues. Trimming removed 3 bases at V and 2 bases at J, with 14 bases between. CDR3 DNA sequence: TGTGCCAGTAGTATGGGGCGCTCGGGGCCTGGAAACACCATATATTTT. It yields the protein CASSMGRSGPGNTIYF.